This T cell receptor beta chain was sequenced for a study of regulatory T cells in long-lasting Graves disease. The wider study: Under 3 months of antithyroid drugs had been taken by newly diagnosed Graves' patients. Study-wide findings and caveats: Persistent patients shared thousands of public clonotypes among themselves. Newly diagnosed patients shared fewer, at roughly 1,000. Possibly, accuracy suffered from the small sample size. Patients whose Graves' disease persisted exhibited lower TCR diversity than those newly diagnosed.

This clonotype appeared many times. Antigen specificity is unknown. Time point here: newly diagnosed GD, antithyroid drugs for less than 3 months. RNA extracted from PBMCs served as the sequencing template. The CDR3 loop spans 11 amino acids. Unmatched junction bases numbered 5, after V lost 6 bases and J lost 12 bases. Germline CDR1 MNHNS, CDR2 SASEGT. With iRepertoire HTBI primers and Arm-PCR of CDR3 regions, TCR beta libraries were built. TCRdb reprocessed the multiplex PCR reads with MiXCR, giving one entry per CDR3 protein. Of 200,000 to 250,000 distinct CDR3 sequences in the sample, around 17% were seen once.

The clonotype was recovered from a female donor with Graves disease. Material: peripheral blood mononuclear cells (PBMCs), obtained at new diagnosis, from a patient treated with antithyroid drugs. The chain combines TRBV6-1 with TRBJ2-1; 7 bases map to TRBD1. The CDR3 DNA reads as TGTGCCAGCAGCGGCCGGGACAGGCAGTTCTTC. Protein sequence: CASSGRDRQFF.